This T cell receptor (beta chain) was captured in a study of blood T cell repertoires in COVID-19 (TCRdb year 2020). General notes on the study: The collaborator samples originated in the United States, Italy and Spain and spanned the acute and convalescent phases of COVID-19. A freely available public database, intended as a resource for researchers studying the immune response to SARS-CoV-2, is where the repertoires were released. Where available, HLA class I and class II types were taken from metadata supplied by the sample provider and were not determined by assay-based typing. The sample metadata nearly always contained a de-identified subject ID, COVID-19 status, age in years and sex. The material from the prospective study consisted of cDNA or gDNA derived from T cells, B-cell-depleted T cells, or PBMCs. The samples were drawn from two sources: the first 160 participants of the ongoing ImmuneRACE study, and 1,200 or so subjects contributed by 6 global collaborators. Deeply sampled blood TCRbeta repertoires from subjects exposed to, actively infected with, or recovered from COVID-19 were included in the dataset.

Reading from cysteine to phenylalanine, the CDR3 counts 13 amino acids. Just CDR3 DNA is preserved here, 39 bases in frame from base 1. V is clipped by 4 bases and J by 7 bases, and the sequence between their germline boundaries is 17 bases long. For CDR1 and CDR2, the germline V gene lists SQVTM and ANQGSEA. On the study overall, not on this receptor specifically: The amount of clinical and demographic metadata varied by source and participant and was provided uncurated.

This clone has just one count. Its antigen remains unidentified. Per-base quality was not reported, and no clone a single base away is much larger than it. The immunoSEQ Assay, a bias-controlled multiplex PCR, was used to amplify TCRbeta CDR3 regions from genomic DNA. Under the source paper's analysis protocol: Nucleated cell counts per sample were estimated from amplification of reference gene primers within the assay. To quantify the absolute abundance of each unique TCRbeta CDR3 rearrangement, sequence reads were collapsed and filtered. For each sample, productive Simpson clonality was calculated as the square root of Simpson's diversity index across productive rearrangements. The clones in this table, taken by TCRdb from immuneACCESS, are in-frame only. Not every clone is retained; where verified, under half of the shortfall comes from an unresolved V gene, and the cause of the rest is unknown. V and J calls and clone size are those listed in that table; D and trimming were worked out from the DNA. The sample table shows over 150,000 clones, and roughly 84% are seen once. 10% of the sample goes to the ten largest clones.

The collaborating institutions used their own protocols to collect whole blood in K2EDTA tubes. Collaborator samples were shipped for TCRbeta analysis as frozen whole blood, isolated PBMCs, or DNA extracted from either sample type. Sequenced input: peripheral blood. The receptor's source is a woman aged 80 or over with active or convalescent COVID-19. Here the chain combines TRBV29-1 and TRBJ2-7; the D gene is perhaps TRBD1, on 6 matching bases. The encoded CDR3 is CSVVGQGLGEQYF. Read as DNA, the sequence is TGCAGCGTTGTAGGGCAGGGGCTCGGGGAGCAGTACTTC.